One sample yielded the 17 T cell receptor beta chains listed below, sequenced in a study of T cells in Graves' hyperthyroidism and ophthalmopathy. TCR beta CDR3 regions were amplified from RNA transcripts. TCR CDR3 regions were first amplified by RT-PCR with HTBI primers. MiXCR, applied by TCRdb to the multiplex PCR reads, yields one record per CDR3 protein. The repertoire holds hundreds of thousands of distinct CDR3 sequences, with 15% to 20% as singletons. What was sequenced was blood. The receptors derive from a man aged 35 to 55 with Graves' ophthalmopathy.

This chain connects TRBV27 to TRBJ2-2; tentative D call: TRBD2 (6 bases). Trimming took 6 bases from V and 4 from J, leaving 12 bases between them. The length of the CDR3 is 14 residues. In germline, CDR1 is MNHEY, CDR2 SMNVEV (reference sequence). The CDR3 region is CASSRGVGTGELFF. CDR3 nucleotides: TGTGCCAGCAGCCGCGGGGTGGGCACCGGGGAGCTGTTTTTT.

This clonotype was seen a few times. This rearrangement joins TRBV29-1 to TRBJ2-2; 10 bases align to TRBD1. The V gene end was trimmed by 6 bases and the J gene end by 7 bases; junction bases not matched to a gene: 5. The CDR3 has 13 amino acids. Germline V lookup: CDR1 SQVTM, CDR2 ANQGSEA. The CDR3 is CSVLTGGGGELFF. The CDR3 region has the DNA TGCAGCGTCTTGACAGGGGGCGGCGGGGAGCTGTTTTTT.

CDR3: CASSSGEGGGPHEQYF. In DNA form, the CDR3 reads TGTGCCAGCAGCTCGGGGGAGGGTGGGGGCCCTCACGAGCAGTACTTC. The V and J genes are TRBV11-2 and TRBJ2-7; D perhaps matches TRBD2 (7 bases). V lost 4 bases to trimming and J lost 5 bases, with 21 bases between them. Germline assignment: CDR1 SGHAT and CDR2 FQNNGV. This CDR3 comprises 16 residues.

A single count supports this clonotype. The V call is TRBV6-9, the J call TRBJ2-7, with 8 bases lining up with TRBD2. The CDR3 is 16 amino acids. Trimming at V came to 3 bases and at J to 2 bases, leaving 9 bases not matched to a gene. Per germline, CDR1 MNHGY and CDR2 SVAAGI. The DNA of the CDR3 is TGTGCCAGCAGTTACGCCACAGCGGGAGATCCCTACGAGCAGTACTTC. Its protein product is CASSYATAGDPYEQYF.

This clonotype was seen a few times. The rearrangement joins TRBV9 to TRBJ2-3; possibly TRBD1 or TRBD2 for D (5 bases each). The CDR3 has 14 residues. Trimming took 0 bases from V and 6 from J, leaving 11 bases between them. From germline, CDR1 is SGDLS and CDR2 YYNGEE. The CDR3 DNA reads as TGTGCCAGCAGCGTAGGGGACCTGAGGGATACGCAGTATTTT. Residues: CASSVGDLRDTQYF. The whole variable domain, filled in from reference TRBV9 and TRBJ2-3, reads DSGVTQTPKHLITATGQRVTLRCSPRSGDLSVYWYQQSLDQGLQFLIQYYNGEERAKGNILERFSAQQFPDLHSELNLSSLELGDSALYFCASSVGDLRDTQYFGPGTRLTVL.

The rearrangement joins TRBV9 to TRBJ2-5; no clear D. The CDR3 has 14 residues. Deletions cut 2 bases from V and 2 bases from J, with 10 bases between. The germline CDR1 and CDR2 sequences are SGDLS and YYNGEE. The CDR3: CASSVDWGQETQYF. CDR3 bases: TGTGCCAGCAGCGTTGACTGGGGACAAGAGACCCAGTACTTC.

The chain joins TRBV28 to TRBJ1-1; maybe TRBD1 (5 bases). The V gene lost 6 bases and the J gene lost 10 bases, with 18 bases spanning the gap. The length of the CDR3 is 13 residues. Germline-derived CDR1 and CDR2 are MDHEN and SYDVKM. The CDR3: CASRKPGRGRAFF. The CDR3 region has the DNA TGTGCCAGCAGAAAACCGGGACGGGGTCGAGCTTTCTTT.

The CDR3 loop is CASSPMGLQETQYF. In DNA, the CDR3 is TGTGCCAGCAGCCCTATGGGGCTCCAAGAGACCCAGTACTTC. V gene TRBV7-2 combines with J gene TRBJ2-5; weak D call: TRBD1 (5 bases). The CDR3 is made up of 14 amino acids. V lost 5 bases, J lost 1 base, and 11 bases lay in between. Germline V gene sequence: CDR1 SGHTA, CDR2 FQGNSA.

This clonotype was seen only a few times. The chain uses TRBV30 and TRBJ2-1, with D possibly matching TRBD1 (5 bases). Germline values: CDR1 GTSNPN, CDR2 SVGIG (reference sequence). The CDR3 runs 15 residues. The germline V and J ends were trimmed by 0 bases and 6 bases, with 15 bases remaining between them. The CDR3, as DNA: TGTGCCTGGAGTGTACAGGTGGGGCGACCCAATGAGCAGTTCTTC. Protein: CAWSVQVGRPNEQFF.

In its sample, this clonotype was seen many times. The rearrangement joins TRBV15 to TRBJ2-1, with D perhaps TRBD1 or TRBD2 (5 bases each). Germline-derived CDR1 and CDR2 are LNHNV and YYDKDF (reference sequence). This CDR3 comprises 17 residues. V was shortened by 2 bases and J by 4 bases, with 18 bases between the two germline ends. The CDR3 is CATSRSRGPGGYNEQFF. CDR3 nucleotide sequence: TGTGCCACCAGCAGAAGCCGGGGCCCCGGCGGGTACAATGAGCAGTTCTTC.

In this sample, this clonotype turned up many times. This chain joins TRBV12-3 or TRBV12-4 and TRBJ1-1, with 8 bases lining up with TRBD1. The CDR3 loop spans 13 amino acids. V was pared by 6 bases and J by 4 bases, with 4 bases of the junction left unmatched. CDR3 region: CASSSTGGTEAFF. In nucleotides, the CDR3 is TGTGCCAGCAGCTCTACAGGGGGCACTGAAGCTTTCTTT.

Worth noting for this clonotype: This may stem from a read error, because a much larger clone lies one nucleotide away. This rearrangement joins TRBV5-1 to TRBJ2-7; D remains ambiguous. The CDR3 runs to 13 residues. V was trimmed by 5 bases and J by 6 bases, leaving 15 bases between them. The germline CDR1 and CDR2 sequences are SGHRS and YFSETQ. The DNA for the CDR3 is TGCGCCAGCAGTTTGAGCGTGGGTTTCGAGCAGTACTTC. This codes for CASSLSVGFEQYF.

This clonotype was picked up many times. The genes are TRBV6-2 or TRBV6-3 and TRBJ1-1; a weak D match, TRBD1 (6 bases). Looked up from germline, CDR1 is MNHEY and CDR2 is SVGEGT. The CDR3 loop spans 14 amino acids. Trimming shortened V by 4 bases and J by 2 bases, and 11 bases separated the two germline ends. The CDR3 nucleotides are TGTGCCAGCAGTTCAGTCAGGGGAAACACTGAAGCTTTCTTT. Protein product: CASSSVRGNTEAFF.

This clonotype has ten or more counts. This sequence joins TRBV12-3 or TRBV12-4 and TRBJ1-2; D unresolved. Trimming removed 2 bases at V and 3 bases at J, with 16 bases between. This CDR3 region has 16 residues. This CDR3 reads CASSLNQGLGYYGYTF. In DNA, the CDR3 is TGTGCCAGCAGTTTAAATCAAGGTCTAGGATACTATGGCTACACCTTC.

This clonotype was counted once. Compared with germline, one end of the junction differs, possibly owing to a read error. The chain carries TRBV11-2 and TRBJ2-7; 9 nucleotides agree with TRBD2. The CDR3 is made up of 16 amino acids. CDR1 is SGHAT, CDR2 FQNNGV, per germline. As DNA, the CDR3 is TGCGCCAGCAGCCAAGATAGCGGGACTAGCCCTTACGAGCAGTACTTC. Translation gives CASSQDSGTSPYEQYF.

About this clonotype: A read error may explain this, as a much larger clone is one base away. CDR3 DNA: TGCGCCAGCAGCCGGAGGGGGGGATGGGACGAGCAGTACTTC. Protein sequence: CASSRRGGWDEQYF. This chain connects TRBV5-1 to TRBJ2-7, with a weak D call TRBD2 (7 bases). This CDR3 has 14 amino acids. Trimming removed 4 bases from V and 5 bases from J, with 16 bases in between. Germline V gene sequence: CDR1 SGHRS, CDR2 YFSETQ.

This clonotype turned up a few times. J is TRBJ1-2 and V is TRBV20-1; TRBD1 aligns across 8 bases. Germline CDR1 and CDR2: DFQATT and SNEGSKA (reference sequence). V lost 2 bases to trimming and J lost 4 bases; unmatched junction nucleotides: 9. The CDR3 is 15 amino acids. This CDR3 reads CSARPGQAILYGYTF. In nucleotides, the CDR3 is TGCAGTGCTAGACCGGGACAGGCCATCCTCTATGGCTACACCTTC.